This passage covers 30 T cell receptor beta chains from one sample sequenced in a study of T cells after yellow fever vaccination. TCRdb re-called the 5' RACE reads through MiXCR, storing one row per CDR3 protein. Among hundreds of thousands of distinct CDR3 sequences, over 15% were seen once, and the ten largest hold roughly a sixth. Sequencing was performed on PBMCs, taken before the yellow fever booster vaccination. These receptors came from a man younger than 30 who received the YFV17D yellow fever vaccine.

The genes are TRBV4-2 and TRBJ1-5; 9 bases map to TRBD1. This CDR3 region has 20 residues. Germline V gene sequence: CDR1 LGHNA, CDR2 YNFKEQ. The V and J ends lost 1 base and 5 bases, in that order; junction bases with no gene match: 18. The CDR3 spells CASSQAMFYSGTGRYQPQHF. The CDR3 coding sequence is TGTGCCAGCAGCCAAGCGATGTTCTACAGCGGGACAGGGAGGTATCAGCCCCAGCATTTT.

The chain uses TRBV12-3 or TRBV12-4 and TRBJ2-3; D uncertain. Trimming cost V 2 bases and J 0 bases, with 9 bases left between them. The CDR3 spans 15 residues. The CDR3 protein is CASSLKYPSTDTQYF. The CDR3 DNA reads TGTGCCAGCAGTTTAAAGTATCCTAGCACAGATACGCAGTATTTT.

This clonotype occurred a few times. The chain joins TRBV27 to TRBJ2-1; D tentatively fits TRBD1 or TRBD2 (6 bases each). Per germline, CDR1 MNHEY and CDR2 SMNVEV (reference sequence). The V gene lost 5 bases and the J gene lost 11 bases, with 13 bases spanning the gap. The length of the CDR3 is 12 residues. CDR3 coding DNA: TGTGCCAGCAGTGGCGTGGGGGGCAAGCAGTTCTTC. Protein sequence: CASSGVGGKQFF.

This clonotype has a handful of counts. In nucleotides, the CDR3 is TGTGCCAGCAGTACCGGGACAACCTACGAGCAGTACGTC. Protein: CASSTGTTYEQYV. This chain joins TRBV6-2 or TRBV6-3 and TRBJ2-7; D perhaps matches TRBD1 (6 bases). Germline CDR1 MNHEY, CDR2 SVGEGT. This CDR3 contains 13 residues. With 5 bases removed from V and 2 bases from J, the gap between germline ends came to 10 bases.

This clonotype has a handful of counts. This chain joins TRBV6-6 and TRBJ2-3; D assignment may be TRBD1 or TRBD2 (5 bases each). Germline V gene lookup returns CDR1 MNHNY and CDR2 SVGAGI (reference sequence). V dropped 7 bases and J dropped 7 bases, with 15 bases sitting between them. The CDR3 runs 13 residues. Here the CDR3 DNA reads TGTGCCAGCACTAGGGACCCCCTTTATACGCAGTATTTT. Translated, it gives CASTRDPLYTQYF.

This clonotype occurred a few times. An end of the junction does not agree with germline; a read error may underlie this. This chain joins TRBV7-2 and TRBJ2-2; TRBD2 is a possible D gene (6 bases). CDR1 is SGHTA and CDR2 is FQGNSA in the germline V gene. The length of the CDR3 is 15 residues. CDR3 region: CASRVSHLQGGELFF. In nucleotides, the CDR3 is TGTGCCAGCAGGGTCAGTCACTTACAAGGCGGGGAGCTTTTTTTT.

There are many counts of this clonotype. The V call is TRBV27, the J call TRBJ2-2, with D perhaps being TRBD1 or TRBD2 (6 bases each). CDR1 and CDR2 from the germline V gene are MNHEY and SMNVEV (reference sequence). Trimming shortened V by 6 bases and J by 6 bases, and 11 bases separated the two germline ends. The CDR3 extends over 13 amino acids. CDR3 amino acids: CASSLRGAGELFF. CDR3 DNA: TGTGCCAGCAGCTTGAGGGGGGCCGGGGAGCTGTTTTTT.

This chain links TRBV7-2 with TRBJ1-4, with 8 bases fitting TRBD1. The CDR3 is 17 amino acids. J gave up 8 bases and V 5 bases, and 16 bases lay outside the gene matches. The germline V gene has CDR1 SGHTA and CDR2 FQGNSA. CDR3 in amino acids: CASSGQGLSVIREKLFF. The CDR3 region has the DNA TGTGCCAGCAGCGGACAGGGTCTTTCTGTAATAAGGGAAAAACTGTTTTTT.

In this sample, this clonotype turned up many times. The J gene is TRBJ2-3, the V gene TRBV10-1; 7 bases are a match to TRBD2. This CDR3 comprises 16 residues. The V segment lost 0 bases and the J segment 4 bases; nucleotides outside the gene matches: 7. Germline-derived CDR1 and CDR2 are WNHNN and SYGVQD (reference sequence). The CDR3 loop is CASSESLGGSADTQYF. CDR3 in DNA: TGCGCCAGCAGTGAGTCATTGGGAGGGAGCGCAGATACGCAGTATTTT.

The genes are TRBV2 and TRBJ1-2; the D is unclear. Trimming took 1 base from V and 5 from J, leaving 11 bases between them. Germline V gene data show CDR1 as SNHLY and CDR2 as FYNNEI. The CDR3 is 14 residues long. In DNA, the CDR3 is TGTGCCAGCAGTGAAGTAGAGAGACTATATGGCTACACCTTC. This codes for CASSEVERLYGYTF.

This clonotype was observed at least ten times. CDR3 in DNA: TGTGCCAGCAGCTTAGGAGGGGCTAGCCATATCCAGTACTTC. Translation: CASSLGGASHIQYF. The chain carries TRBV11-3 and TRBJ2-5, with D perhaps being TRBD1 or TRBD2 (5 bases each). The CDR3 covers 14 residues. The ends were cut back, 1 base at V and 10 bases at J, with 16 bases in the middle. Germline V gene data show CDR1 as SGHNT and CDR2 as YENEEA.

The genes are TRBV5-1 and TRBJ2-5, with a tentative D call TRBD1 (5 bases). V was shortened by 0 bases and J by 4 bases, with 13 bases between the two germline ends. Germline V gene sequence: CDR1 SGHRS, CDR2 YFSETQ. This CDR3 is built from 15 residues. The CDR3: CASSLDRQIIETQYF. Here the CDR3 DNA reads TGCGCCAGCAGCTTGGACCGACAGATCATAGAGACCCAGTACTTC.

The chain has TRBV6-6 and TRBJ2-1; possibly TRBD1 for D (6 bases). This CDR3 has 13 amino acids. Trimming removed 10 bases at V and 9 bases at J, with 19 bases between. Germline V gene sequence: CDR1 MNHNY, CDR2 SVGAGI (reference sequence). CDR3 region: CATETGVRIEQFF. The CDR3 region has the DNA TGTGCCACAGAGACAGGCGTCCGTATTGAGCAGTTCTTC.

There are a few counts of this clonotype. The chain joins TRBV6-6 to TRBJ2-2, with D uncertain. V was cut by 4 bases and J by 7 bases, with 7 bases left in between. There are 12 residues in the CDR3. CDR1 MNHNY and CDR2 SVGAGI come from the germline V gene (reference sequence). The CDR3 nucleotides are TGTGCCAGCAGTTCCGTGTACGGGGAGCTGTTTTTT. It yields the protein CASSSVYGELFF.

This clonotype has only a few counts. The chain uses TRBV20-1 and TRBJ2-1; 10 bases match TRBD2. V shed 4 bases and J 4 bases; nucleotides not matched to a gene: 4. The CDR3 totals 14 residues. The germline V gene encodes CDR1 DFQATT and CDR2 SNEGSKA (reference sequence). The chain's CDR3 is CSATRTSGYNEQFF. CDR3 nucleotides: TGCAGTGCTACTCGGACTAGCGGTTACAATGAGCAGTTCTTC.

This clonotype was seen a few times. The chain is built from TRBV12-3 or TRBV12-4 and TRBJ2-2; the D call may be TRBD1 or TRBD2 (5 bases each). The V end lost 7 bases, the J end lost 3 bases, and 21 bases lay between the germline ends. The CDR3 is 17 residues long. The CDR3 is CASIPPSRGIDTGELFF. In DNA, the CDR3 is TGTGCCAGCATCCCCCCGTCTCGGGGCATAGACACCGGGGAGCTGTTTTTT.

This clonotype was recorded at least ten times. The chain recombines TRBV5-1 with TRBJ2-3; D perhaps matches TRBD1 (6 bases). The germline gives CDR1 SGHRS, CDR2 YFSETQ. The V gene lost 0 bases and the J gene lost 5 bases, with 10 bases spanning the gap. The CDR3 has 14 residues. The CDR3 loop reads CASSLEGGEDTQYF. DNA of the CDR3: TGCGCCAGCAGCTTGGAAGGGGGTGAAGATACGCAGTATTTT.

The J gene is TRBJ2-2, the V gene TRBV6-6; D is perhaps TRBD2 (6 bases). Looked up from germline, CDR1 is MNHNY and CDR2 is SVGAGI (reference sequence). The CDR3 loop spans 15 amino acids. V was pared by 10 bases and J by 5 bases, with 20 bases between. The CDR3 protein is CATGWRLERTGELFF. Here the CDR3 DNA reads TGTGCCACCGGATGGAGACTAGAGAGAACCGGGGAGCTGTTTTTT.

The CDR3 DNA is TGCGCCAGCAGCTACGTTACGGGGGAAAAACTGTTTTTT. It codes for CASSYVTGEKLFF. This chain links TRBV4-3 with TRBJ1-4, with no clear D. The CDR3 runs 13 residues. The germline V gene encodes CDR1 LGHNA and CDR2 YSLEER. Deletions cut 5 bases from V and 8 bases from J, with 12 bases between.

This clonotype was observed a few times. This sequence joins TRBV12-3 or TRBV12-4 and TRBJ2-3; the D gene is possibly TRBD2 (7 bases). This CDR3 is built from 13 residues. V was clipped by 7 bases and J by 5 bases, with 13 bases between them. As DNA, the CDR3 is TGTGCCAGCACAAGGGGGGGGAGAGATACGCAGTATTTT. This translates into CASTRGGRDTQYF.

This clonotype was seen many times. The chain uses TRBV4-2 and TRBJ2-7; perhaps D is TRBD1 or TRBD2 (5 bases each). Trimming cost V 4 bases and J 7 bases, with 17 bases left between them. From germline, CDR1 is LGHNA and CDR2 YNFKEQ. The CDR3 runs to 14 residues. The CDR3 sequence is CASSPGTGLREQYF. CDR3 nucleotide sequence: TGTGCCAGCAGCCCCGGGACCGGGTTGAGGGAGCAGTACTTC.

In this sample, this clonotype turned up a few times. This rearrangement joins TRBV24-1 to TRBJ2-1; 8 nucleotides align to TRBD2. With V trimmed by 3 bases and J by 10 bases, 10 bases remained unmatched. The CDR3 loop spans 15 amino acids. Germline CDR1 KGHDR, CDR2 SFDVKD. The CDR3 region is CATSDPSSGRREQFF. The CDR3 coding sequence is TGTGCCACCAGTGATCCGTCTAGCGGGCGACGGGAGCAGTTCTTC.

Many counts were recorded for this clonotype. The chain recombines TRBV5-1 with TRBJ1-2; no clear D gene. The CDR3 length is 12 residues. Trimming shortened V by 4 bases and J by 5 bases, and 9 bases separated the two germline ends. Germline lookup yields CDR1 SGHRS and CDR2 YFSETQ. CDR3 amino acids: CASSPEGYGYTF. For the CDR3, the DNA is TGCGCCAGCAGCCCCGAGGGTTATGGCTACACCTTC.

This clonotype has only a few counts. The chain employs TRBV19 and TRBJ1-4; D may be TRBD1 (5 bases). The length of the CDR3 is 13 residues. The V end was cut by 8 bases, the J end by 3 bases, with 10 bases between. Per germline, CDR1 LNHDA and CDR2 SQIVND (reference sequence). The CDR3 nucleotides read TGTGCCAGTGGCGGGACTCCTAATGAAAAACTGTTTTTT. It translates to CASGGTPNEKLFF.

The table lists this clonotype with a few counts. This chain uses TRBV11-2 with TRBJ2-3, with D unresolved. Germline V gene lookup returns CDR1 SGHAT and CDR2 FQNNGV. Trimming took off 2 bases at V and 2 bases at J, with 14 bases between the two ends. The length of the CDR3 is 16 residues. The CDR3 region is CASSLLGNSFTDTQYF. The CDR3 nucleotides are TGTGCCAGCAGCTTACTGGGGAATTCGTTCACAGATACGCAGTATTTT.

This chain connects TRBV20-1 to TRBJ2-3, with D uncertain. CDR3 length equals 13 residues. V was trimmed by 2 bases and J by 2 bases, leaving 8 bases between them. The V gene's germline CDR1 is DFQATT and CDR2 SNEGSKA (reference sequence). The CDR3 DNA reads TGCAGTGCTAGACTAGAATTCACAGATACGCAGTATTTT. Its translation is CSARLEFTDTQYF.

The genes are TRBV6-1 and TRBJ2-1; possible D gene TRBD2, 5 bases. Germline V gene data show CDR1 as MNHNS and CDR2 as SASEGT. This CDR3 region has 14 residues. The V end was cut by 4 bases, the J end by 6 bases, with 13 bases between. This CDR3 is CASSVEGGSNEQFF. The CDR3 nucleotides read TGTGCCAGCAGTGTAGAGGGTGGGAGCAATGAGCAGTTCTTC.

There are many counts of this clonotype. This chain links TRBV6-5 with TRBJ1-5; D is possibly TRBD1 (6 bases). V was shortened by 7 bases and J by 6 bases, with 19 bases between the two germline ends. CDR1 and CDR2 (germline): MNHEY, SVGAGI. This CDR3 comprises 15 residues. The chain's CDR3 is CASKPQGRLIQPQHF. The CDR3 DNA is TGTGCCAGCAAGCCCCAGGGGCGCCTCATTCAGCCCCAGCATTTT.

This clonotype appeared once. The gene calls are TRBV7-9 and TRBJ2-1, with 9 bases fitting TRBD2. This CDR3 has 17 amino acids. Germline assignment: CDR1 SEHNR and CDR2 FQNEAQ (reference sequence). V shed 0 bases and J 2 bases; nucleotides not matched to a gene: 5. In nucleotides, the CDR3 is TGTGCCAGCAGCTTAGCCCTGGGACTAGCTCCCTACAATGAGCAGTTCTTC. Translation: CASSLALGLAPYNEQFF. Using reference TRBV7-9 and TRBJ2-1 for the parts outside the CDR3, the full variable domain is DTGVSQNPRHKITKRGQNVTFRCDPISEHNRLYWYRQTLGQGPEFLTYFQNEAQLEKSRLLSDRFSAERPKGSFSTLEIQRTEQGDSAMYLCASSLALGLAPYNEQFFGPGTRLTVL.

The chain carries TRBV15 and TRBJ2-1, with 9 positions matching TRBD1. This CDR3 is built from 12 residues. The germline CDR1 and CDR2 sequences are LNHNV and YYDKDF (reference sequence). Losses at the gene ends were 9 bases for V and 7 bases for J; bases not matched to a gene: 4. CDR3 region: CATRDRANEQFF. The CDR3 DNA reads TGTGCCACGAGGGACAGGGCGAATGAGCAGTTCTTC.